The clone carrying this T cell receptor beta chain has ten or more counts. These data are taken from a study of human T cells and chemical hapten exposure. This CDR3 has 16 amino acids. V was pared by 2 bases and J by 4 bases, with 16 bases between. Germline V gene sequence: CDR1 SGHVS, CDR2 FNYEAQ. Noted time point: pre-sensitization, week 0. Treatment of the sample: therapeutic diphenylcyclopropenone sensitization with weekly scalp DPC. TCRdb re-analysed the RACE reads in MiXCR, keeping a single row per CDR3 protein. Found here are about 380,000 distinct CDR3 sequences, more than 4.5% of them singletons; the top ten hold approximately 2.4%.

The sequence was obtained from a woman between 50 and 59 years old with alopecia areata. Some clones in this sample may be carry-over from other donors' samples. Specimen: whole blood, collected in connection with sensitization to the hapten diphenylcyclopropenone (DPC). This chain links TRBV7-6 with TRBJ2-3, with unresolved D. In nucleotides, the CDR3 is TGTGCCAGCAGCTTAAACGCAGGATCGGTTTCAGATACGCAGTATTTT. It encodes CASSLNAGSVSDTQYF.